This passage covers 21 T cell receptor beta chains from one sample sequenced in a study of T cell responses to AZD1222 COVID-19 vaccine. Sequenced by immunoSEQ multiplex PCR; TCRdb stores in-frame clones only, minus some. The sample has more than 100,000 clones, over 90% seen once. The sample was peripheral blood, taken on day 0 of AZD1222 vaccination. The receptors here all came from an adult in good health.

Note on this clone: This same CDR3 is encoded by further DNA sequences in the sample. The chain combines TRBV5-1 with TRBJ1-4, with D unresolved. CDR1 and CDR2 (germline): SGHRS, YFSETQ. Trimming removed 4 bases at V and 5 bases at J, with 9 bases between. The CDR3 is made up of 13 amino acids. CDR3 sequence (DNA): TGCGCCAGCAGCGGCGCGGAAAATGAAAAACTGTTTTTT. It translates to CASSGAENEKLFF.

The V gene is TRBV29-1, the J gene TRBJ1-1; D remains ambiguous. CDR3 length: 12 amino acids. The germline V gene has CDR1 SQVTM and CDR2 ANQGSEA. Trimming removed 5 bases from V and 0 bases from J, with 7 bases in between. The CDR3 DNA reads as TGCAGCGTTACCGAGTTGAACACTGAAGCTTTCTTT. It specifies CSVTELNTEAFF.

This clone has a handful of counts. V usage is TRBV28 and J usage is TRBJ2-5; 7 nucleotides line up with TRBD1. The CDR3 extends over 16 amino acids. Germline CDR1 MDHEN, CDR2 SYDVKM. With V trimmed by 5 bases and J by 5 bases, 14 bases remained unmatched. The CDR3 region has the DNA TGTGCCAGCAGTACGACGTCGACAGGGCGGAGGGAGACCCAGTACTTC. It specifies CASSTTSTGRRETQYF.

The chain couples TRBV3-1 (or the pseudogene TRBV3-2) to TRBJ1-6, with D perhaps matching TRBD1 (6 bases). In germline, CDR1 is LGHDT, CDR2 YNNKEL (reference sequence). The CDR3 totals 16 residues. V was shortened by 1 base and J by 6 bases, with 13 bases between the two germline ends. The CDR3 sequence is CASSQVRGGFNSPLHF. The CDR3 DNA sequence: TGTGCCAGCAGCCAAGTCAGGGGAGGTTTTAATTCACCCCTCCACTTT.

The CDR3 nucleotides read TGTGCCAGCTCACCTGAGATTTTAGACCTCACAGATACGCAGTATTTT. The encoded protein is CASSPEILDLTDTQYF. The V call is TRBV18, the J call TRBJ2-3; D call uncertain. Trimming stripped 3 bases from V and 2 bases from J, with 15 bases between. The CDR3 is 16 residues long. Germline loops: CDR1 KGHSH, CDR2 LQKENI. The variable domain in full, completed from reference TRBV18 and TRBJ2-3, reads NAGVMQNPRHLVRRRGQEARLRCSPMKGHSHVYWYRQLPEEGLKFMVYLQKENIIDESGMPKERFSAEFPKEGPSILRIQQVVRGDSAAYFCASSPEILDLTDTQYFGPGTRLTVL.

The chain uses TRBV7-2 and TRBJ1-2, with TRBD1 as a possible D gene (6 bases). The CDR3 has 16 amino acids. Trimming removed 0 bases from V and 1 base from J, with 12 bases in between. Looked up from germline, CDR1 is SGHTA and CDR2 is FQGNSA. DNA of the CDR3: TGTGCCAGCAGCTTAGCGCCTACAGGGAATAACTATGGCTACACCTTC. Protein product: CASSLAPTGNNYGYTF.

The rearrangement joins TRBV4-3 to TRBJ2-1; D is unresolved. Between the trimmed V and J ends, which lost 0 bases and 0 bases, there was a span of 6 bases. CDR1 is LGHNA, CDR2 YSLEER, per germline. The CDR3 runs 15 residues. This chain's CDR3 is CASSQDSFSYNEQFF. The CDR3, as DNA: TGCGCCAGCAGCCAAGACAGCTTCTCCTACAATGAGCAGTTCTTC.

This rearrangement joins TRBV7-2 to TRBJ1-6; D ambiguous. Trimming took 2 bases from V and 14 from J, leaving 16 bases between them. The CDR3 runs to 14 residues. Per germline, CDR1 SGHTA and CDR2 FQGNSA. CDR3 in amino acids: CASSLLNNREALHF. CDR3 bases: TGTGCCAGCAGCTTACTAAATAACAGAGAGGCCCTCCACTTT.

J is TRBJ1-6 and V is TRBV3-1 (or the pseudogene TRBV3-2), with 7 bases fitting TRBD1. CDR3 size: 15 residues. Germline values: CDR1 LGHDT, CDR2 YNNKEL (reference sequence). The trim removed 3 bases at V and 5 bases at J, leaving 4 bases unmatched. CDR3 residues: CASSHNRGNNSPLHF. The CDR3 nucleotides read TGTGCCAGCAGCCACAACAGGGGTAATAATTCACCCCTCCACTTT.

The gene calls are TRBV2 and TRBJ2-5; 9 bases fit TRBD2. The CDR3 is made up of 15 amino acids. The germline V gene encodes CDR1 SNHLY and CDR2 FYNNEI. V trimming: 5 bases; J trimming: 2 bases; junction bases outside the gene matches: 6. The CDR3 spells CASSLAGVSQETQYF. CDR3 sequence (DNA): TGTGCCAGCAGTTTAGCGGGGGTTTCGCAAGAGACCCAGTACTTC.

The CDR3 here is CASSLDPGRNTEAFF. CDR3 nucleotide sequence: TGCGCCAGCAGCTTGGATCCGGGCCGGAACACTGAAGCTTTCTTT. The chain links TRBV5-1 to TRBJ1-1; no clear D gene. CDR1 and CDR2 (germline): SGHRS, YFSETQ. Trimming left V 0 bases short and J 1 base short, with 10 bases between. The CDR3 consists of 15 residues.

The CDR3 spells CASSLRGIGQPQHF. CDR3 sequence (DNA): TGTGCCAGCAGCTTGCGGGGAATAGGTCAGCCCCAGCATTTT. The chain joins TRBV5-6 to TRBJ1-5; no definite D call. Germline-derived CDR1 and CDR2 are SGHDT and YYEEEE. V lost 1 base to trimming and J lost 6 bases, with 11 bases between them. There are 14 residues in the CDR3.

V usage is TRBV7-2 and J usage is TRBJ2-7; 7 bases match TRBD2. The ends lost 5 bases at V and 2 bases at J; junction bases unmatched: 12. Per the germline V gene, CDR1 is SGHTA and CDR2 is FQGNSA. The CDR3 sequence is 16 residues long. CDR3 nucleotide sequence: TGTGCCAGCAGCCCGCGGGGAGGGCTATCTACCTACGAGCAGTACTTC. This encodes CASSPRGGLSTYEQYF.

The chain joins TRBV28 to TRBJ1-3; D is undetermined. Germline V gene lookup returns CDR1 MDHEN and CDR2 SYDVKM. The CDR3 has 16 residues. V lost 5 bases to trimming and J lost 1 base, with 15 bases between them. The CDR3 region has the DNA TGTGCCAGCAGTCTCCCTGAGGGCTGGTCTGGAAACACCATATATTTT. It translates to CASSLPEGWSGNTIYF.

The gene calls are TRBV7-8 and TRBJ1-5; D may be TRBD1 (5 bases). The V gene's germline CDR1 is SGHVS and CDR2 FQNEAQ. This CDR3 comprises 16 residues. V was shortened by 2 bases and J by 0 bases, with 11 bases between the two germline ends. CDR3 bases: TGTGCCAGCAGCTTATTTGGGACCCTTAGCAATCAGCCCCAGCATTTT. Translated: CASSLFGTLSNQPQHF.

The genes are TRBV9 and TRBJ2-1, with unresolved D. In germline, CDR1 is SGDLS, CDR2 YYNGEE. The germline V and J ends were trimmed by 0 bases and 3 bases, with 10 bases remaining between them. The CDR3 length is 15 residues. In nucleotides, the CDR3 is TGTGCCAGCAGCGTAGATACCTGGAGCTACAATGAGCAGTTCTTC. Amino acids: CASSVDTWSYNEQFF.

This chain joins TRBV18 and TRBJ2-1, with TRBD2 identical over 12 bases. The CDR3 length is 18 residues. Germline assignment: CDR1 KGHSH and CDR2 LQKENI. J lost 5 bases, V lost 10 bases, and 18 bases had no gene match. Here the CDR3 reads CATTGLAGRGGSDNEQFF. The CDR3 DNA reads TGTGCCACGACCGGACTAGCGGGGAGAGGGGGGTCGGACAATGAGCAGTTCTTC. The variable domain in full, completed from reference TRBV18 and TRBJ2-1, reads NAGVMQNPRHLVRRRGQEARLRCSPMKGHSHVYWYRQLPEEGLKFMVYLQKENIIDESGMPKERFSAEFPKEGPSILRIQQVVRGDSAAYFCATTGLAGRGGSDNEQFFGPGTRLTVL.

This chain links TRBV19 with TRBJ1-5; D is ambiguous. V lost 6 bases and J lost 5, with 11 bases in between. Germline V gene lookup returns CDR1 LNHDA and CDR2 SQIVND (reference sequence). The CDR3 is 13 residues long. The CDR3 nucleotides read TGTGCCAGTAGCCTTACGATAGATCAGCCCCAGCATTTT. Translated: CASSLTIDQPQHF.

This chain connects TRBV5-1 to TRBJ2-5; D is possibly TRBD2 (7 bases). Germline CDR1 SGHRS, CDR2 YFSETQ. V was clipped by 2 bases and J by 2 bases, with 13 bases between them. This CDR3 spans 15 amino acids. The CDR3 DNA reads TGCGCCAGCAGCTTAAGGGAGGGGGGTCAAGAGACCCAGTACTTC. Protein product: CASSLREGGQETQYF.

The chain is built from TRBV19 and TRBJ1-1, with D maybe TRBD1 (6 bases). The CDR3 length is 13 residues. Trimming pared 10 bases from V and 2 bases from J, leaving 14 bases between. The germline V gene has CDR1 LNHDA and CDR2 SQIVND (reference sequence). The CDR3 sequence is CATFGGENTEAFF. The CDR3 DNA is TGTGCCACCTTCGGGGGCGAAAACACTGAAGCTTTCTTT.

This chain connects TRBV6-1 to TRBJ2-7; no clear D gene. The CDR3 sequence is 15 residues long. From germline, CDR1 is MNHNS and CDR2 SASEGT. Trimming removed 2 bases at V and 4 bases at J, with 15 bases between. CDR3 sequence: CASSELAYPGYEQYF. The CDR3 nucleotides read TGTGCCAGCAGTGAACTGGCTTACCCCGGATACGAGCAGTACTTC.